This is a list of T cell receptor beta chains from one sample in a study of shared clonotypes between healthy human individuals. Sequenced by immunoSEQ multiplex PCR; TCRdb stores in-frame clones only, minus some. The sample shows about 2 million clones, 85% to 95% of them seen only once. The sequenced material came from naive CD4+ T cells sorted from blood. The receptor source for this set is a man younger than 35 in good health. Each CDR3 is given with its conserved first and last residue. Fields, in order: D gene, clone size, V gene, J gene, CDR3 protein, CDR3 DNA. D genes are given only for firm matches. Only part of the rows carry a size: once, few, many, or a class if the clone is expanded.

d_gene: TRBD1; abundance: NA; v_gene: TRBV13; j_gene: TRBJ2-2; CDR3aa: CASSFSNTDRGSGTGELFF; CDR3nt: TGTGCCAGCAGCTTCTCAAATACAGACAGGGGGAGTGGCACCGGGGAGCTGTTTTTT
d_gene: NA; abundance: NA; v_gene: TRBV5-1; j_gene: TRBJ2-1; CDR3aa: CASSGMGWSSEQFF; CDR3nt: TGCGCCAGCAGCGGCATGGGATGGAGCTCTGAGCAGTTCTTC
d_gene: NA; abundance: NA; v_gene: TRBV23-1; j_gene: TRBJ1-2; CDR3aa: CASSQLKGYYGYTF; CDR3nt: TGCGCCAGCAGTCAATTAAAGGGATACTATGGCTACACCTTC
d_gene: NA; abundance: NA; v_gene: TRBV6-5; j_gene: TRBJ1-4; CDR3aa: CASRGPGDEKLFF; CDR3nt: TGTGCCAGCAGGGGACCGGGCGATGAAAAACTGTTTTTT
d_gene: NA; abundance: NA; v_gene: TRBV5-1; j_gene: TRBJ2-7; CDR3aa: CASSLGDRLANEQYF; CDR3nt: TGCGCCAGCAGCTTGGGGGACAGACTAGCTAACGAGCAGTACTTC
d_gene: NA; abundance: NA; v_gene: TRBV10-1; j_gene: TRBJ2-5; CDR3aa: CASSESFPVTKKTPQETQYF; CDR3nt: TGCGCCAGCAGTGAGTCTTTCCCGGTTACTAAAAAAACCCCTCAAGAGACCCAGTACTTC
d_gene: NA; abundance: NA; v_gene: TRBV7-2; j_gene: TRBJ2-3; CDR3aa: CASSLAGQPTDTQYF; CDR3nt: TGTGCCAGCAGCTTAGCTGGACAGCCAACAGATACGCAGTATTTT
d_gene: NA; abundance: NA; v_gene: TRBV28; j_gene: TRBJ2-5; CDR3aa: CASLPGTKEETQYF; CDR3nt: TGTGCCAGCCTACCCGGGACAAAAGAAGAGACCCAGTACTTC
d_gene: TRBD2; abundance: NA; v_gene: TRBV4-1; j_gene: TRBJ2-7; CDR3aa: CASSRGGGEEQYF; CDR3nt: TGCGCCAGCAGCCGCGGGGGGGGAGAGGAGCAGTACTTC
d_gene: NA; abundance: NA; v_gene: TRBV5-4; j_gene: TRBJ1-1; CDR3aa: CASSLDRGMNTEAFF; CDR3nt: TGTGCCAGCAGCTTGGACAGAGGGATGAACACTGAAGCTTTCTTT
d_gene: NA; abundance: once; v_gene: TRBV5-3; j_gene: TRBJ2-4; CDR3aa: CARSNRLGKLKNIQYF; CDR3nt: TGTGCCAGAAGCAACCGGCTAGGAAAACTTAAAAACATTCAGTACTTC
d_gene: NA; abundance: NA; v_gene: TRBV27; j_gene: TRBJ1-4; CDR3aa: CASSRINSNEKLFF; CDR3nt: TGTGCCAGCAGTCGCATTAACTCTAATGAAAAACTGTTTTTT
d_gene: NA; abundance: NA; v_gene: TRBV5-1; j_gene: TRBJ1-1; CDR3aa: CASSLTQGTTEAFF; CDR3nt: TGCGCCAGCAGCCTGACCCAGGGGACCACTGAAGCTTTCTTT
d_gene: NA; abundance: NA; v_gene: TRBV9; j_gene: TRBJ2-6; CDR3aa: CASSVGTRQNRSGANVLTF; CDR3nt: TGTGCCAGCAGCGTAGGCACCCGACAAAACCGGTCTGGGGCCAACGTCCTGACTTTC
d_gene: NA; abundance: once; v_gene: TRBV7-3; j_gene: TRBJ1-1; CDR3aa: CASSMGTGAEAFF; CDR3nt: TGTGCCAGCAGCATGGGGACGGGTGCTGAAGCTTTCTTT
d_gene: TRBD1; abundance: NA; v_gene: TRBV27; j_gene: TRBJ1-2; CDR3aa: CASSLKGTGDYGYTF; CDR3nt: TGTGCCAGCAGTTTAAAAGGCACAGGGGACTATGGCTACACCTTC
d_gene: NA; abundance: NA; v_gene: TRBV2; j_gene: TRBJ2-7; CDR3aa: CASRTGRLTYSYEQYF; CDR3nt: TGTGCCAGCAGGACGGGACGACTTACATACTCCTACGAGCAGTACTTC
d_gene: NA; abundance: NA; v_gene: TRBV14; j_gene: TRBJ1-2; CDR3aa: CASSQGAGYGYTF; CDR3nt: TGTGCCAGCAGCCAAGGAGCCGGCTATGGCTACACCTTC
d_gene: NA; abundance: NA; v_gene: TRBV6-5; j_gene: TRBJ1-5; CDR3aa: CASRRDSNQPQHF; CDR3nt: TGTGCCAGCAGGAGAGATAGCAATCAGCCCCAGCATTTT
d_gene: TRBD2; abundance: NA; v_gene: TRBV5-4; j_gene: TRBJ2-5; CDR3aa: CASSSGGALETQYF; CDR3nt: TGTGCCAGCAGCTCCGGGGGGGCCCTTGAGACCCAGTACTTC
d_gene: NA; abundance: NA; v_gene: TRBV19; j_gene: TRBJ1-2; CDR3aa: CASSMSGANYGYTF; CDR3nt: TGTGCCAGTAGTATGTCCGGGGCTAACTATGGCTACACCTTC
d_gene: TRBD2; abundance: NA; v_gene: TRBV28; j_gene: TRBJ2-3; CDR3aa: CASSSPGLAGPRTDTQYF; CDR3nt: TGTGCCAGCAGTTCCCCGGGACTAGCGGGACCTCGCACAGATACGCAGTATTTT
d_gene: NA; abundance: NA; v_gene: TRBV5-1; j_gene: TRBJ2-3; CDR3aa: CASSSEISLTDTQYF; CDR3nt: TGCGCCAGCAGCTCCGAGATTTCGCTCACAGATACGCAGTATTTT